A selection of T cell receptor beta chains follows, all from one sample in a study of blood T cell repertoires in COVID-19. Produced via immunoSEQ multiplex PCR; TCRdb's table is partial and in-frame only. This sample yields some 150,000 clones, of which 84% are seen a single time; approximately 40% belongs to the top ten. Material: peripheral blood. The receptors were gathered from a human donor in a cohort sampled during active COVID-19. Both conserved end residues are part of each CDR3. Fields, in order: D gene, V gene, clone size, J gene, CDR3 length, CDR3 DNA, CDR3 protein. The D gene is left open where the match is weak. Clone sizes are given selectively: once, few, many, or a class where the clone is expanded.

NA	TRBV6-2/TRBV6-3	NA	TRBJ1-2	13	TGTGCCAGCAGTACCTTCGCAGGGCTTGGCTACACCTTC	CASSTFAGLGYTF
TRBD1	TRBV19	few	TRBJ1-6	15	TGTGCCAGTAGTGCCGGGACAGGACCTAGTTCACCCCTCCACTTT	CASSAGTGPSSPLHF
TRBD2	TRBV3-1/TRBV3-2	NA	TRBJ2-5	18	TGTGCCAGCAGCCCCGCCGCAGGGACTAGCGGGAGGGACAAGACCCAGTACTTC	CASSPAAGTSGRDKTQYF
TRBD1	TRBV19	once	TRBJ2-2	14	TGTGCCAGTGCCCGGGACAGGGCCACCGGGGAGCTGTTTTTT	CASARDRATGELFF
NA	TRBV19	NA	TRBJ1-6	16	TGTGCCAGTAGTACCCCCACCACAGGGAGCAATTCACCCCTCCACTTT	CASSTPTTGSNSPLHF
NA	TRBV5-6	NA	TRBJ1-4	15	TGTGCCAGCAGCTTGGGGGCAGGGACTAATGAAAAACTGTTTTTT	CASSLGAGTNEKLFF
TRBD1	TRBV7-9	NA	TRBJ1-2	17	TGTGCCTCCGAACTAGGGACAGCGGAACCCCCTAAGTATGGCTACACCTTC	CASELGTAEPPKYGYTF
TRBD1	TRBV7-9	NA	TRBJ1-1	15	TGTGCCAGCAGCTCCTCCGGGACAGGGATCACTGAAGCTTTCTTT	CASSSSGTGITEAFF
NA	TRBV30	few	TRBJ1-3	14	TGTGCCTGGGGGCAGGCGAGCTCTGGAAACACCATATATTTT	CAWGQASSGNTIYF
NA	TRBV19	NA	TRBJ1-1	13	TGTGCCAGTAGTCAACAGGTGAACACTGAAGCTTTCTTT	CASSQQVNTEAFF
NA	TRBV30	NA	TRBJ1-5	13	TGTGCCTGGAGTGTAGTGGTCGGGGATGCCCAGCATTTT	CAWSVVVGDAQHF
TRBD1	TRBV4-1	NA	TRBJ1-2	14	TGCGCCAGCAGCCAAGAAACAGGGGGCTATGGCTACACCTTC	CASSQETGGYGYTF
NA	TRBV7-2	once	TRBJ1-6	15	TGTGCCAGCAGCCACGGTGGGGCTCTTGGCTCACCCCTCCACTTT	CASSHGGALGSPLHF
TRBD2	TRBV11-1	NA	TRBJ2-5	15	TGTGCCAGCAGCTCAGGAGGTAGCGGGGGCGAGACCCAGTACTTC	CASSSGGSGGETQYF
TRBD1	TRBV18	NA	TRBJ1-5	14	TGTGCCAGCTCACCACAGGGGGCAAGTCAGCCCCAGCATTTT	CASSPQGASQPQHF
TRBD1	TRBV5-1	NA	TRBJ2-3	17	TGCGCCAGCAGCTCGTGGACAGGGGGCGCAGGGGGAGATACGCAGTATTTT	CASSSWTGGAGGDTQYF
TRBD2	TRBV15	NA	TRBJ2-5	14	TGTGCCACCAGCACGCGGGGGGGCGGTGAGACCCAGTACTTC	CATSTRGGGETQYF
NA	TRBV7-8	NA	TRBJ2-2	14	TGTGCCAGCAGCCTCGTAGGGGATACCGGGGAGCTGTTTTTT	CASSLVGDTGELFF
NA	TRBV7-9	NA	TRBJ2-1	16	TGTGCCAGCAGCTTAGCGAACGGGGGGCGTTCGCATGAGCAGTTCTTC	CASSLANGGRSHEQFF
NA	TRBV5-6	NA	TRBJ1-1	16	TGTGCCAGCAGCCCGGGCTCAGGGACACTGAACACTGAAGCTTTCTTT	CASSPGSGTLNTEAFF
NA	TRBV6-8	NA	TRBJ1-1	14	TGTGCCAGCAGTTACTTAGATTGGAACACTGAAGCTTTCTTT	CASSYLDWNTEAFF
TRBD1	TRBV7-9	NA	TRBJ1-4	16	TGTGCCAGCAGCGTCACAGGGGGCACCGGTAATGAAAAACTGTTTTTT	CASSVTGGTGNEKLFF
NA	TRBV6-5	NA	TRBJ2-2	15	TGTGCCAGCAGTTACGGAACAGGGCCGACCGGGGAGCTGTTTTTT	CASSYGTGPTGELFF
TRBD2	TRBV19	few	TRBJ2-3	15	TGTGCCACCCTAAGCATGGCGGGGGTGGGAGATACGCAGTATTTT	CATLSMAGVGDTQYF
TRBD1	TRBV2	NA	TRBJ1-2	16	TGTGCCAGCAGTGAACCCCCCGGGACAGGGGATGATGGCTACACCTTC	CASSEPPGTGDDGYTF
NA	TRBV10-3	few	TRBJ2-2	16	TGTGCCATCAGTAAGAACAGGTTACTCAACACCGGGGAGCTGTTTTTT	CAISKNRLLNTGELFF
TRBD2	TRBV6-2/TRBV6-3	NA	TRBJ2-5	15	TGTGCCAGCAGTTACCCAGGACTAGCGGTGGAGACCCAGTACTTC	CASSYPGLAVETQYF
NA	TRBV12-3/TRBV12-4	NA	TRBJ1-3	13	TGTGCCAGCAGTACCAGCTCTGGAAACACCATATATTTT	CASSTSSGNTIYF
TRBD1	TRBV10-3	NA	TRBJ1-1	15	TGTGCCATCAGTGTTGGACAGGGAATGAACACTGAAGCTTTCTTT	CAISVGQGMNTEAFF
TRBD2	TRBV5-4	NA	TRBJ2-1	16	TGTGCCAGCAGCCGACTAGCGGGGACCCTAAGAGGTGAGCAGTTCTTC	CASSRLAGTLRGEQFF
TRBD2	TRBV15	NA	TRBJ2-4	18	TGTGCCACCAGCAGAGATCGGGGGGATCCACTAGCCAAAAACATTCAGTACTTC	CATSRDRGDPLAKNIQYF
NA	TRBV9	NA	TRBJ1-3	15	TGTGCCAGCAGCTTAGGGGGGCTAACGGGAAACACCATATATTTT	CASSLGGLTGNTIYF
NA	TRBV4-3	NA	TRBJ2-1	16	TGCGCCAGCAGCCAAGAGACAGCCGGCGGGATCAATGAGCAGTTCTTC	CASSQETAGGINEQFF
NA	TRBV19	NA	TRBJ1-4	15	TGTGCCAGTAGTATTCAGAGGATAACTAATGAAAAACTGTTTTTT	CASSIQRITNEKLFF
TRBD1	TRBV10-3	NA	TRBJ1-6	15	TGTGCCATCACCGAGGGACAGGGGCGAGGTTCACCCCTCCACTTT	CAITEGQGRGSPLHF
NA	TRBV11-2	NA	TRBJ1-1	16	TGTGCCAGCAGCTTTACTTCAGCCGGGGTCAACACTGAAGCTTTCTTT	CASSFTSAGVNTEAFF
TRBD1	TRBV10-3	NA	TRBJ1-1	13	TGTGCCATCAGTTATACAGGGGAGGCTGAAGCTTTCTTT	CAISYTGEAEAFF
TRBD2	TRBV30	few	TRBJ2-5	13	TGTGCCTGGACACCTAGCGGACAAGAGACCCAGTACTTC	CAWTPSGQETQYF
TRBD2	TRBV10-3	NA	TRBJ2-3	15	TGTGCCATCAGTGAGCGGGAGCGGGGGGGCGATACGCAGTATTTT	CAISERERGGDTQYF
NA	TRBV7-2	NA	TRBJ2-7	15	TGTGCCAGCAGCGATTTAGGGAGATGGGGCTACGAGCAGTACTTC	CASSDLGRWGYEQYF
TRBD1	TRBV9	NA	TRBJ2-5	14	TGTGCCAGCAGCGTAGAGGGGGCAGTGGAGACCCAGTACTTC	CASSVEGAVETQYF
NA	TRBV5-1	NA	TRBJ1-2	14	TGCGCCAGCAGCCCGCCAGGGCAGGCGTTTGGCTACACCTTC	CASSPPGQAFGYTF
NA	TRBV5-1	NA	TRBJ2-2	17	TGCGCCAGCAGCTTGGCCGGCCAGGGCTTAGGCACCGGGGAGCTGTTTTTT	CASSLAGQGLGTGELFF
NA	TRBV18	NA	TRBJ2-5	14	TGTGCCAGCTCACCACTAGGGGTGTTGGAGACCCAGTACTTC	CASSPLGVLETQYF
NA	TRBV28	NA	TRBJ1-2	13	TGTGCCAGCAGTACCCGGACAATCTATGGCTACACCTTC	CASSTRTIYGYTF
NA	TRBV5-1	NA	TRBJ2-7	14	TGCGCCAGCAGCCGTTCCCTGGGCGCCTACGAGCAGTACTTC	CASSRSLGAYEQYF
NA	TRBV30	few	TRBJ1-2	15	TGTGCCTGGAGTGTTTTGCGGGTAGGAGTCGGGGGCTACACCTTC	CAWSVLRVGVGGYTF
TRBD2	TRBV27	NA	TRBJ2-7	15	TGTGCCAGCCTTAAGTCGGCTAGCGGTGCCTACGAGCAGTACTTC	CASLKSASGAYEQYF
NA	TRBV10-3	NA	TRBJ2-1	16	TGTGCCATCACGGGCGGCAGGGGAACCTCCTACAATGAGCAGTTCTTC	CAITGGRGTSYNEQFF
TRBD2	TRBV24-1	NA	TRBJ2-1	15	TGTGCCACCAGTGATCCGACTAGCGGGTACAATGAGCAGTTCTTC	CATSDPTSGYNEQFF